The clone carrying this T cell receptor (beta chain) was detected a few times. The target antigen is unknown. J gave up 6 bases and V 0 bases, and 4 bases lay outside the gene matches. CDR3 size: 14 residues. From germline, CDR1 is SGHTA and CDR2 FQGNSA. This sample was included in a study of blood T cells in healthy people across ages. General observations from the study: Per million T cells, TCR beta diversity dropped about linearly as age rose.

Using a J-beta primer mix together with a sample-barcoded 5' primer, a second PCR was run for roughly 7 to 12 cycles. In TCRdb, the 5' RACE reads were re-called with MiXCR into one record per CDR3 protein. The data show roughly 790,000 distinct CDR3 sequences, with around 46% seen just once and around a fifth held by the top ten. The sequenced material came from blood. This TCR derives from a woman aged 55-75 years in good health. J is TRBJ1-2 and V is TRBV7-2; 7 bases line up with TRBD1. The CDR3 protein is CASSLAPGQDGYTF. The CDR3 bases are TGTGCCAGCAGCTTAGCGCCTGGACAGGATGGCTACACCTTC.